This T cell receptor (beta chain) is from a study of blood T cell repertoires in COVID-19. As for the study in general: From the United States, Italy and Spain came samples of acute and convalescent COVID-19.

The assay was immunoSEQ multiplex PCR, and TCRdb's table has in-frame clones only and misses some. The table shows around 43,000 clones, with approximately 80% occurring only once. The germline V gene encodes CDR1 WNHNN and CDR2 SYGVQD (reference sequence). The CDR3 totals 17 residues. V was clipped by 6 bases and J by 0 bases, with 18 bases between them. The receptor comes from a man between 65 and 79 years old with acute or convalescent COVID-19. Sequencing used peripheral blood. This chain links TRBV10-1 with TRBJ2-1; TRBD1 is a possible D gene (6 bases). The CDR3 protein is CASSPGTIARSYNEQFF. The DNA of the CDR3 is TGCGCCAGCAGCCCCGGGACAATTGCCCGCTCCTACAATGAGCAGTTCTTC.